This passage covers 30 T cell receptor beta chains from one sample sequenced in a study of T cell repertoires in cytomegalovirus infection. TCRdb re-analysed the reads in MiXCR, keeping a single row per CDR3 protein. Among roughly 500,000 distinct CDR3 sequences listed, 30% to 35% were seen once. Their antigen targets remain unknown. The source was cultured PBMCs, collected from culture after CMV antigen stimulation. These receptors were taken from a human donor in good health (CMV status not recorded). Some clones in this sample may be carry-over from other donors' samples.

This clonotype occurred a few times. V usage is TRBV12-3 or TRBV12-4 and J usage is TRBJ2-1; 7 bases agree with TRBD2. The CDR3 spans 16 residues. Trimming cost V 2 bases and J 4 bases; bases outside gene matches: 8. CDR3 nucleotide sequence: TGTGCCAGCAGTTTATGGGGGGGAGCGGTATACAATGAGCAGTTCTTC. This codes for CASSLWGGAVYNEQFF.

The CDR3 region has the DNA TGTGCCAGCAGCGGCCCTGACAGGGGGCTTAGTCCCTCCTACGAGCAGTACGTC. It codes for CASSGPDRGLSPSYEQYV. The chain combines TRBV5-5 with TRBJ2-7, with 10 bases fitting TRBD1. The germline CDR1 and CDR2 sequences are SGHKS and YYEKEE (reference sequence). Trimming cost V 4 bases and J 0 bases; bases outside gene matches: 13. The CDR3 runs 18 residues.

The DNA of the CDR3 is TGTGCCAGCAGAGTGACAGGGGTCGGAGGCTACACCTTC. Translation: CASRVTGVGGYTF. The rearrangement joins TRBV25-1 to TRBJ1-2, with TRBD1 identical over 8 bases. Germline CDR1 is MGHDK and CDR2 is SYGVNS. This CDR3 region has 13 residues. The junction had 8 bases not matched to a gene; V was cut back by 6 bases and J by 8 bases.

This rearrangement joins TRBV11-2 to TRBJ2-2, with TRBD2 matching 12 bases. CDR1 is SGHAT and CDR2 is FQNNGV in the germline V gene. V trimming: 6 bases; J trimming: 0 bases; junction bases outside the gene matches: 5. The CDR3 runs 17 residues. CDR3 amino acids: CASRTLAGGTNTGELFF. DNA for the CDR3: TGTGCCAGCAGGACCCTAGCGGGAGGGACGAACACCGGGGAGCTGTTTTTT. Complete variable domain (other parts from reference TRBV11-2 and TRBJ2-2): EAGVAQSPRYKIIEKRQSVAFWCNPISGHATLYWYQQILGQGPKLLIQFQNNGVVDDSQLPKDRFSAERLKGVDSTLKIQPAKLEDSAVYLCASRTLAGGTNTGELFFGEGSRLTVL.

This rearrangement joins TRBV5-4 to TRBJ2-1, with TRBD2 identical over 11 bases. Germline V gene lookup returns CDR1 SGHNT and CDR2 YYREEE (reference sequence). Losses at the gene ends were 0 bases for V and 4 bases for J; bases not matched to a gene: 6. The CDR3 consists of 17 residues. The CDR3 is CASSLGGGTSGYNEQFF. DNA for the CDR3: TGTGCCAGCAGCTTGGGTGGGGGGACTAGCGGTTACAATGAGCAGTTCTTC.

The chain employs TRBV15 and TRBJ2-1; D call uncertain. Trimming shortened V by 0 bases and J by 9 bases, and 15 bases separated the two germline ends. The CDR3 is 15 residues long. From germline, CDR1 is LNHNV and CDR2 YYDKDF (reference sequence). CDR3 protein: CATSREAGVSGEQFF. CDR3 coding DNA: TGTGCCACCAGCAGAGAAGCTGGAGTATCCGGTGAGCAGTTCTTC.

A few counts support this clonotype. V usage is TRBV4-1 and J usage is TRBJ1-5; maybe TRBD1 (6 bases). The length of the CDR3 is 16 residues. Trimming left V 3 bases short and J 5 bases short, with 17 bases between. CDR1 and CDR2 from the germline V gene are MGHRA and YSYEKL. The CDR3 DNA reads as TGCGCCAGCAGCCACGAGCCTGGACAGCCCGATCAGCCCCAGCATTTT. Encoded protein: CASSHEPGQPDQPQHF.

The chain couples TRBV6-5 to TRBJ2-5, with 7 positions matching TRBD1. J lost 2 bases, V lost 2 bases, and 5 bases had no gene match. There are 15 residues in the CDR3. The germline gives CDR1 MNHEY, CDR2 SVGAGI. The CDR3 nucleotides read TGTGCCAGCAGTTACATGACAGGGATACAAGAGACCCAGTACTTC. Translating gives CASSYMTGIQETQYF.

The chain recombines TRBV27 with TRBJ2-1; tentatively, D is TRBD1 or TRBD2 (8 bases each). The V gene's germline CDR1 is MNHEY and CDR2 SMNVEV (reference sequence). The V gene lost 11 bases and the J gene lost 4 bases, with 30 bases spanning the gap. The CDR3 sequence is 18 residues long. CDR3 sequence reads: CAGLGGTGGLAGYNEQFF. The CDR3, as DNA: TGTGCCGGGCTGGGGGGGACAGGCGGTCTAGCGGGTTACAATGAGCAGTTCTTC.

This clonotype was seen a few times. The chain joins TRBV9 to TRBJ2-5, with D hard to call. Germline V gives CDR1 SGDLS, CDR2 YYNGEE. There are 16 residues in the CDR3. V was shortened by 0 bases and J by 2 bases, with 14 bases between the two germline ends. CDR3 in amino acids: CASSVGHEAGQETQYF. For the CDR3, the DNA is TGTGCCAGCAGCGTAGGGCATGAAGCAGGACAAGAGACCCAGTACTTC.

This chain uses TRBV9 with TRBJ2-2, with 7 bases lining up with TRBD1. Germline loops: CDR1 SGDLS, CDR2 YYNGEE. This CDR3 spans 14 amino acids. The junction had 11 bases not matched to a gene; V was cut back by 4 bases and J by 11 bases. The CDR3 DNA follows: TGTGCCAGCAGCCTTGTGGGGACAGCCATCGAGCTGTTTTTT. It codes for CASSLVGTAIELFF.

This clonotype showed up just a few times. The chain has TRBV9 and TRBJ2-3; D not resolved. Germline values: CDR1 SGDLS, CDR2 YYNGEE. This CDR3 contains 14 residues. Trimming pared 3 bases from V and 2 bases from J, leaving 10 bases between. The CDR3: CASSGRFDTDTQYF. The CDR3, as DNA: TGTGCCAGCAGCGGGCGATTTGACACAGATACGCAGTATTTT.

The V gene is TRBV12-3 or TRBV12-4, the J gene TRBJ2-6, with D unresolved. The CDR3 covers 11 residues. The V and J ends lost 6 bases and 12 bases respectively, with 9 bases between them. The CDR3 sequence is CASRYFGVLTF. DNA for the CDR3: TGTGCCAGCAGGTACTTCGGCGTCCTGACTTTC.

The chain has TRBV10-2 and TRBJ1-5; TRBD1 matches 8 bases. V lost 6 bases, J lost 0 bases, and 4 bases stayed unmatched. Germline lookup yields CDR1 WSHSY and CDR2 SAAADI. CDR3 size: 15 residues. The CDR3 sequence: CASRSDRVSNQPQHF. In DNA form, the CDR3 reads TGCGCCAGCAGATCGGACAGGGTTAGCAATCAGCCCCAGCATTTT.

On this clonotype itself: At one boundary the junction diverges from the germline segment, which might be a read error. V gene TRBV19 combines with J gene TRBJ2-3, with 10 positions matching TRBD1. This CDR3 comprises 14 residues. The germline CDR1 and CDR2 sequences are LNHDA and SQIVND (reference sequence). CDR3 amino acids: CPSTGQGSTDTQYF. The CDR3 DNA reads as TGTCCCAGTACGGGACAGGGGTCAACTGATACGCAGTATTTT.

The V gene is TRBV4-1, the J gene TRBJ2-1; 13 nucleotides line up with TRBD2. The V gene end was trimmed by 4 bases and the J gene end by 6 bases; junction bases not matched to a gene: 12. CDR1 is MGHRA, CDR2 YSYEKL, per germline. This CDR3 is 18 amino acids long. CDR3 in amino acids: CASSRAAGGTSGVNEQFF. DNA of the CDR3: TGCGCCAGCAGCCGCGCGGCCGGCGGGACTAGCGGGGTCAATGAGCAGTTCTTC.

This clonotype was seen more than once but under ten times. V and J are TRBV19 and TRBJ2-7, with 13 positions matching TRBD2. The V and J ends lost 8 bases and 0 bases, in that order; junction bases with no gene match: 1. The CDR3 has 14 residues. Germline V gene data show CDR1 as LNHDA and CDR2 as SQIVND (reference sequence). The CDR3 DNA is TGTGCCAGTGGACTAGCGGGGGCCTCCTACGAGCAGTACTTC. The encoded protein is CASGLAGASYEQYF.

The chain combines TRBV6-6 with TRBJ1-4; possible D gene TRBD1, 6 bases. V shed 5 bases and J shed 8 bases, with 18 bases lying between them. This CDR3 region has 15 residues. The germline gives CDR1 MNHNY, CDR2 SVGAGI (reference sequence). The CDR3 bases are TGTGCCAGCAGTACAAGCGGGGGGCCTGGGGAAAAACTGTTTTTT. This translates into CASSTSGGPGEKLFF.

The CDR3 region is CASSLILGRNTEAFF. The CDR3 DNA is TGTGCCAGCAGCCTTATTCTCGGGAGGAACACTGAAGCTTTCTTT. The genes are TRBV7-9 and TRBJ1-1, with D unresolved. CDR1 SEHNR and CDR2 FQNEAQ come from the germline V gene (reference sequence). Deletions cut 5 bases from V and 1 base from J, with 14 bases between. The CDR3 is made up of 15 amino acids.

The CDR3 reads CASSLAQKNSPLHF. The DNA for the CDR3 is TGCGCCAGCAGCTTGGCTCAGAAGAATTCACCCCTCCACTTT. The rearrangement links TRBV5-1 to TRBJ1-6; D unclear. Trimming removed 0 bases at V and 7 bases at J, with 8 bases between. CDR1 is SGHRS and CDR2 is YFSETQ in the germline V gene. This CDR3 is 14 amino acids long.

This clonotype turned up a few times. The chain is built from TRBV28 and TRBJ2-3; a weak D match, TRBD2 (6 bases). V was trimmed by 2 bases and J by 0 bases, leaving 18 bases between them. This CDR3 comprises 18 residues. Germline V CDR1 and CDR2: MDHEN, SYDVKM. The CDR3 DNA reads as TGTGCCAGCAGTTTAAGTGGCGTCTGGAGGGTGAGCACAGATACGCAGTATTTT. Translated: CASSLSGVWRVSTDTQYF. Complete variable domain (other parts from reference TRBV28 and TRBJ2-3): DVKVTQSSRYLVKRTGEKVFLECVQDMDHENMFWYRQDPGLGLRLIYFSYDVKMKEKGDIPEGYSVSREKKERFSLILESASTNQTSMYLCASSLSGVWRVSTDTQYFGPGTRLTVL.

The chain couples TRBV6-1 to TRBJ2-3; 9 positions agree with TRBD1. CDR1 and CDR2 from the germline V gene are MNHNS and SASEGT. The CDR3 is made up of 17 amino acids. J gave up 2 bases and V 4 bases, and 10 bases lay outside the gene matches. CDR3 in DNA: TGTGCCAGCAGTGGGGACAGGGTAGCAGCTTACACAGATACGCAGTATTTT. This sequence encodes CASSGDRVAAYTDTQYF.

This clonotype was picked up a small number of times. The chain recombines TRBV7-2 with TRBJ2-7, with D possibly TRBD2 on 5 matching bases. The germline V gene encodes CDR1 SGHTA and CDR2 FQGNSA. The CDR3 sequence is 12 residues long. V lost 3 bases and J 7 bases, leaving 10 bases between the germline ends. CDR3 sequence reads: CASSFRDGEQYV. CDR3 coding DNA: TGTGCCAGCAGCTTCCGGGATGGGGAGCAGTACGTC.

The rearrangement joins TRBV7-2 to TRBJ2-3; maybe TRBD2 (6 bases). V dropped 5 bases and J dropped 5 bases, with 20 bases sitting between them. The CDR3 length is 16 residues. CDR1 is SGHTA, CDR2 FQGNSA, per germline. DNA of the CDR3: TGTGCCAGCAGCCCTTCCGGGACTCAGGACATAGATACGCAGTATTTT. It is translated as CASSPSGTQDIDTQYF.

This sequence joins TRBV6-2 or TRBV6-3 and TRBJ1-2; D unclear. The CDR3 consists of 13 residues. Trimming cost V 2 bases and J 3 bases, with 7 bases left between them. CDR1 and CDR2 (germline): MNHEY, SVGEGT. The CDR3 reads CASSYPTHYGYTF. The CDR3 region has the DNA TGTGCCAGCAGTTACCCAACCCACTATGGCTACACCTTC.

This clonotype was seen only a few times. J is TRBJ1-1 and V is TRBV29-1, with 10 positions matching TRBD1. There are 13 residues in the CDR3. Losses at the gene ends were 1 base for V and 6 bases for J; bases not matched to a gene: 2. Germline loops: CDR1 SQVTM, CDR2 ANQGSEA. The CDR3 protein is CSVEGTGGPEAFF. Written as DNA, the CDR3 is TGCAGCGTTGAAGGGACAGGGGGGCCTGAAGCTTTCTTT.

This chain uses TRBV6-6 with TRBJ2-1, with TRBD2 matching over 7 bases. The CDR3 runs 14 residues. J was trimmed by 4 bases and V by 2 bases; bases with no gene match: 2. Germline CDR1 is MNHNY and CDR2 is SVGAGI (reference sequence). This chain's CDR3 is CASSYRGEYNEQFF. The CDR3, as DNA: TGTGCCAGCAGTTACCGGGGGGAATACAATGAGCAGTTCTTC.

V is TRBV29-1 and J is TRBJ1-1; the D gene is possibly TRBD1 (5 bases). V lost 6 bases, J lost 1 base, and 9 bases lay in between. Looked up from germline, CDR1 is SQVTM and CDR2 is ANQGSEA. The CDR3 has 12 amino acids. CDR3 nucleotides: TGCAGCGTCAAGGGACCGAACACTGAAGCTTTCTTT. Its protein is CSVKGPNTEAFF.

This sequence joins TRBV2 and TRBJ1-4; 7 nucleotides agree with TRBD1. V was clipped by 8 bases and J by 0 bases; unmatched bases: 15. The CDR3 is 18 amino acids. The V gene's germline CDR1 is SNHLY and CDR2 FYNNEI. The CDR3: CASDIETRGTATNEKLFF. Written as DNA, the CDR3 is TGTGCCAGCGACATTGAGACCAGGGGGACTGCAACTAATGAAAAACTGTTTTTT.

The chain uses TRBV19 and TRBJ1-1, with unresolved D. V lost 3 bases and J 1 base, leaving 9 bases between the germline ends. This CDR3 comprises 14 residues. Germline V gene lookup returns CDR1 LNHDA and CDR2 SQIVND (reference sequence). CDR3 sequence: CASSMQQQNTEAFF. DNA of the CDR3: TGTGCCAGTAGTATGCAACAGCAGAACACTGAAGCTTTCTTT.